The 9 T cell receptor beta chains below come from one sample, sequenced in a study of molecular identifiers for immune sequencing clone quantification. TCRdb redid the calling of the PCR reads with MiXCR, one entry per CDR3 protein. The sample lists about 300,000 distinct CDR3 sequences, about 21% occurring once. Sequencing was performed on naive CD8+ T cells from blood, with Jurkat cell RNA spiked in. Subset reported: FACS-sorted CD8+CD4-CCR7+CD45RA+ naive T cells. The receptors originated from a human donor in good health. Some libraries in this study had Jurkat cell RNA spiked in.

This clonotype was found many times. The V and J genes are TRBV27 and TRBJ1-3; no firm D call. This CDR3 is built from 13 residues. Trimming took 5 bases from V and 0 from J, leaving 5 bases between them. CDR1 and CDR2 from the germline V gene are MNHEY and SMNVEV (reference sequence). CDR3 DNA: TGTGCCAGCAGTCCCGTCTCTGGAAACACCATATATTTT. As protein: CASSPVSGNTIYF.

This clonotype was seen ten or more times. The chain employs TRBV27 and TRBJ1-5; 7 bases map to TRBD1. V lost 10 bases to trimming and J lost 0 bases; unmatched junction nucleotides: 3. This CDR3 comprises 13 residues. Germline CDR1 is MNHEY and CDR2 is SMNVEV (reference sequence). The CDR3 DNA is TGTGCCACCGGGACAGCTAGCAATCAGCCCCAGCATTTT. Amino acid sequence: CATGTASNQPQHF.

This clonotype was seen ten or more times. The genes are TRBV12-3 or TRBV12-4 and TRBJ2-5; D is uncertain. CDR3 length: 14 amino acids. Trimming took off 5 bases at V and 5 bases at J, with 15 bases between the two ends. The CDR3 protein is CASSNLPSKETQYF. The CDR3 DNA sequence: TGTGCCAGCAGTAACCTCCCAAGTAAGGAGACCCAGTACTTC.

With regard to this clonotype: A much larger clone lies a single base off, so this may be a read error. V is TRBV10-2 and J is TRBJ1-3; D is possibly TRBD1 (5 bases). The CDR3 extends over 14 amino acids. Germline CDR1 WSHSY, CDR2 SAAADI. The chain's CDR3 is CASSSTDSGNTMYF. The CDR3 DNA sequence: TGCGCCAGCAGTTCGACAGACTCTGGAAACACCATGTATTTT.

About this clonotype: A much larger clone differs from this one at a single base, so this may be a read error. The chain joins TRBV7-3 to TRBJ1-1; weak D call: TRBD1 (5 bases). CDR3 length: 17 amino acids. CDR1 and CDR2 from the germline V gene are SGHTA and FQGTGA. The CDR3: CAGSPTGPGVGYTEAFF. DNA of the CDR3: TGTGCCGGCAGCCCTACCGGGCCGGGGGTCGGGTACACTGAAGCTTTCTTT.

This clonotype was detected ten times or more. This sequence joins TRBV7-9 and TRBJ1-6; 8 nucleotides agree with TRBD1. V trimming: 6 bases; J trimming: 9 bases; junction bases outside the gene matches: 7. CDR3 length equals 14 residues. Germline CDR1 is SEHNR and CDR2 is FQNEAQ (reference sequence). The CDR3 region has the DNA TGTGCCAGCAGTTTGGACAGGGTTATTTCACCCCTCCACTTT. The encoded protein is CASSLDRVISPLHF.

This clonotype has at least ten counts. This chain uses TRBV6-2 or TRBV6-3 with TRBJ1-5; D unresolved. V was trimmed by 6 bases and J by 8 bases, leaving 17 bases between them. Germline-derived CDR1 and CDR2 are MNHEY and SVGEGT. CDR3 length: 14 residues. This CDR3 reads CASSSATPWEPQHF. CDR3 sequence (DNA): TGTGCCAGCAGCTCAGCCACCCCTTGGGAGCCCCAGCATTTT.

This clonotype was found many times. This chain uses TRBV7-6 with TRBJ2-3; weak D call: TRBD2 (5 bases). The CDR3 is 16 residues long. Germline loops: CDR1 SGHVS, CDR2 FNYEAQ. The V gene lost 4 bases and the J gene lost 1 base, with 15 bases spanning the gap. DNA for the CDR3: TGTGCCAGCAGCTCGCCCTCTGCGGGTGGCACAGATACGCAGTATTTT. Translation gives CASSSPSAGGTDTQYF. Full variable domain (outside the CDR3, taken from reference TRBV7-6 and TRBJ2-3): GAGVSQSPRYKVTKRGQDVALRCDPISGHVSLYWYRQALGQGPEFLTYFNYEAQQDKSGLPNDRFSAERPEGSISTLTIQRTEQRDSAMYRCASSSPSAGGTDTQYFGPGTRLTVL.

A few counts support this clonotype. The CDR3 is CASSRSGSGKKQGLGYTF. In DNA form, the CDR3 reads TGCGCCAGCAGCCGGTCTGGATCGGGTAAAAAACAGGGGCTTGGCTACACCTTC. The chain employs TRBV4-1 and TRBJ1-2, with TRBD1 matching over 7 bases. The germline V gene encodes CDR1 MGHRA and CDR2 YSYEKL. Germline trimming cut 4 bases from V and 7 bases from J; bases unmatched to any gene: 21. This CDR3 region has 18 residues.